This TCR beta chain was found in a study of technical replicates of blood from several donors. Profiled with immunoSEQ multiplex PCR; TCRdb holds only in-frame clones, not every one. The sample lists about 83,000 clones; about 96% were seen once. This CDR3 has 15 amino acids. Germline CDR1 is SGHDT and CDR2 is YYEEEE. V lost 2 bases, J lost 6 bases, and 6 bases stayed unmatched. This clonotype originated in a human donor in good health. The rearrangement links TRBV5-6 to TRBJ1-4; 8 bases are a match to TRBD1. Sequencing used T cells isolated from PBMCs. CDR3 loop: CASSFPGGEDEKLFF. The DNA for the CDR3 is TGTGCCAGCAGCTTCCCAGGGGGCGAGGATGAAAAACTGTTTTTT.